This T cell receptor beta chain was identified in a study of OX40 agonist ivuxolimab in advanced cancers. Trimming removed 8 bases from V and 3 bases from J, with 11 bases in between. CDR3 length equals 13 residues. In germline, CDR1 is SNHLY, CDR2 FYNNEI. Here immunoSEQ multiplex PCR was the method, and the copy in TCRdb shows in-frame clones only, minus some. This sample has more than 10,000 clones; around 86% occur once, and the top ten carry approximately 19%. Study-wide points: Also present in some nonresponders was a low level of normalized T-cell clonal expansion.

Exclusion applied to patients with autoimmune disease history or systemic immunosuppression. This clone was seen only once. Its matching antigen is unknown. The J gene is TRBJ1-5, the V gene TRBV2, with D perhaps matching TRBD1 (5 bases). This TCR was recovered from an adult with an advanced solid tumor such as melanoma, head and neck, liver or kidney cancer. Material: CD4+ or CD8+ T cells sorted from blood, obtained in a trial of the OX40 agonist ivuxolimab. The CDR3 DNA reads as TGTGCCAGCGGGGGGAACTACAATCAGCCCCAGCATTTT. This sequence encodes CASGGNYNQPQHF. Full variable domain (missing parts from reference TRBV2 and TRBJ1-5): EPEVTQTPSHQVTQMGQEVILRCVPISNHLYFYWYRQILGQKVEFLVSFYNNEISEKSEIFDDQFSVERPDGSNFTLKIRSTKLEDSAMYFCASGGNYNQPQHFGDGTRLSIL.